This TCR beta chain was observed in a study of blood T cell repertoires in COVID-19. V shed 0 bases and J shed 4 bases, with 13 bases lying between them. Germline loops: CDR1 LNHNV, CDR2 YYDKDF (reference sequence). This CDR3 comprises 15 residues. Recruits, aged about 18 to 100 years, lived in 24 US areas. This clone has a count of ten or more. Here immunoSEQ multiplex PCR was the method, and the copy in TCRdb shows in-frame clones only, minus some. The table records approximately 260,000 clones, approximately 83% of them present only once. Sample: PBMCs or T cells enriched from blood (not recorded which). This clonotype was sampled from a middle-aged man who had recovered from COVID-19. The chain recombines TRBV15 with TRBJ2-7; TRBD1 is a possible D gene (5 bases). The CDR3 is CATSRDHRSRYEQYF. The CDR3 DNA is TGTGCCACCAGCAGAGACCACAGGAGTCGGTACGAGCAGTACTTC.